This TCR beta chain was captured in a study of cytomegalovirus exposure and HLA in healthy donors. Study details: From donors who were HLA-typed, an early data release held 80 million to 85 million unique TCRs.

The CDR3 is made up of 17 amino acids. Losses at the gene ends were 2 bases for V and 6 bases for J; bases not matched to a gene: 6. Germline CDR1 MNHEY, CDR2 SMNVEV (reference sequence). Worth noting for this clone: Its antigen is still unknown.

The PCR ran on 60 Vbeta and 13 Jbeta primers. Per the study methods: Later reanalysis found around 74 million unique TCR beta chains, roughly 10 million of them shared. Data came from immunoSEQ multiplex PCR; TCRdb stores just in-frame clones and leaves some out. V, J and clone size were drawn from that table, and D and trimming were deduced from the DNA. The sample includes a few hundred thousand clones, 75% to 85% of them seen just once. Overall study findings and caveats: One later analysis reportedly identified an Asian-associated ancestry cluster that showed fewer N-insertions than the roughly 640-donor mean.

V is TRBV27 and J is TRBJ2-1, with 14 bases identical to TRBD2. The sequence derives from a woman in her fifties or sixties in good health and CMV-seropositive. The sample consisted of PBMCs. In DNA form, the CDR3 reads TGTGCCAGCAGTTTAGAGGGGGGGACTAGCGGGAGCAATGAGCAGTTCTTC. It translates to CASSLEGGTSGSNEQFF.